A selection of T cell receptor beta chains follows, all from one sample in a study of TIL therapy for anti-PD-1-resistant metastatic lung cancer. Clones were sequenced by immunoSEQ multiplex PCR, and TCRdb holds only the in-frame ones, with some missing. Altogether tens of thousands of clones are present, 65% to 80% being singletons, with the ten largest covering about 4.8%. Sequencing used blood, obtained at baseline. The receptors come from a woman aged 30-85 years with non-small cell lung cancer. CDR3s include the opening cysteine and the closing phenylalanine or tryptophan. D genes are given only for firm matches. Size is omitted from some rows. Given values are once, few, many or a class for expanded clones.

j_gene,abundance,v_gene,d_gene,CDR3nt,CDR3aa
TRBJ2-7,.,TRBV27,.,TGTGCCAGCAGTTCAGGGGACGAGCAGTACTTC,CASSSGDEQYF
TRBJ2-4,.,TRBV7-8,.,TGTGCCAGCAGCGCCCAACAGAACAGGAACTCCAAAAACATTCAGTACTTC,CASSAQQNRNSKNIQYF
TRBJ1-2,.,TRBV6-5,.,TGTGCCAGCAGTTTTTCCCCCATCCGGAGCTACACCTTC,CASSFSPIRSYTF
TRBJ2-3,.,TRBV19,TRBD2,TGTGCCAGTAGTAATAGCGGGAGCGCGGCTACGCAGTATTTT,CASSNSGSAATQYF
TRBJ1-2,few,TRBV28,.,TGTGCCAGCAGTTTTATCACACGAGGGCGGATGGACTATGGCTACACCTTC,CASSFITRGRMDYGYTF
TRBJ1-6,few,TRBV7-9,.,TGTGCCAGCAGCTTAGAAATAGTCAATTCACCCCTCCACTTT,CASSLEIVNSPLHF
TRBJ2-1,.,TRBV2,TRBD2,TGTGCCAGCACCCCCACGAGCGGGAGTTCTTACAATGAGCAGTTCTTC,CASTPTSGSSYNEQFF
TRBJ2-1,.,TRBV6-1,TRBD2,TGTGCCAGCAGTGAATATTTAGCGGGAGTAACTGAGCAGTTCTTC,CASSEYLAGVTEQFF
TRBJ1-6,.,TRBV11-3,.,TGTGCCAGCAGCTTAGAGGCAAATTCACCCCTCCACTTT,CASSLEANSPLHF
TRBJ2-6,once,TRBV5-6,.,TGTGCCAGCAGCTTCGGGACTGGGGCCAACGTCCTGACTTTC,CASSFGTGANVLTF
TRBJ1-2,.,TRBV9,TRBD1,TGTGCCAGCAGCCCAGGGACAGATCTCTATGGCTACACCTTC,CASSPGTDLYGYTF
TRBJ2-7,few,TRBV28,.,TGTGCCAGCAGTCCATATACCCGTGATTACGAGCAGTACTTC,CASSPYTRDYEQYF
TRBJ2-7,.,TRBV5-1,.,TGCGCCAGCAGCTCCCCAGGTGGGGCCTCAGAGCAGTACTTC,CASSSPGGASEQYF
TRBJ2-3,.,TRBV25-1,TRBD2,TGTGCCAGCAGTGTAAGACTAGCGGCCACAGATACGCAGTATTTT,CASSVRLAATDTQYF
TRBJ2-3,.,TRBV5-1,TRBD2,TGCGCCAGCAGGCCCGGGACTAGCGGAGTAAGCACAGATACGCAGTATTTT,CASRPGTSGVSTDTQYF
TRBJ2-1,.,TRBV19,TRBD2,TGTGCCAGTAGTATAGGGGGCCGCGGGAGATGGTTCTTC,CASSIGGRGRWFF
TRBJ1-2,.,TRBV19,.,TGTGCCAGTAGTTTGGACACCGACTATGGCTACACCTTC,CASSLDTDYGYTF
TRBJ1-1,.,TRBV11-2,.,TGTGCCAGCAGCTTAGGGGGGAATTCGAGGTCGGCTTTCTTT,CASSLGGNSRSAFF
TRBJ1-3,.,TRBV5-4,TRBD1,TGTGCCAGCAGCTTGGGGGGACAGGGAGTTAACACCATATATTTT,CASSLGGQGVNTIYF
TRBJ1-4,.,TRBV10-3,TRBD1,TGTGCCATCCGGTCAGGGGGTAGGGATGAAAAACTGTTTTTT,CAIRSGGRDEKLFF
TRBJ1-2,.,TRBV28,.,TGTGCCAGCAGTTCCCAACCCCAGAGAGTCTTCTATGGCTACACCTTC,CASSSQPQRVFYGYTF
TRBJ1-3,.,TRBV6-6,.,TGTGCCAGCAGTAAGGACAACGTTATTGGAAACACCATATATTTT,CASSKDNVIGNTIYF
TRBJ2-7,.,TRBV6-5,TRBD2,TGTGCCAGCAGTCCTCGGGGTAGCGGGGCAGAGCAGTACTTC,CASSPRGSGAEQYF
TRBJ2-7,.,TRBV27,TRBD2,TGTGCCAGCAGTTTAAGACTAGCTAACGAGCAGTACTTC,CASSLRLANEQYF
TRBJ2-1,.,TRBV6-5,.,TGTGCCAGCAGTTACGAACAGGCCTACAATGAGCAGTTCTTC,CASSYEQAYNEQFF
TRBJ1-1,.,TRBV28,.,TGTGCCAGCAGTTCCCAACCATATACTGAAGCTTTCTTT,CASSSQPYTEAFF
TRBJ1-1,.,TRBV5-1,.,TGCGCCAGCAGCTTAGATCAGGGCAGAAACACTGAAGCTTTCTTT,CASSLDQGRNTEAFF
TRBJ1-5,.,TRBV2,.,TGTGCCAGCCGAGGGCCGGGCAATCAGCCCCAGCATTTT,CASRGPGNQPQHF
TRBJ1-5,.,TRBV28,TRBD1,TGTGCCAGCAGTGCGGGGACAGGGGGTAGCCAGCCCCAGCATTTT,CASSAGTGGSQPQHF
TRBJ1-5,few,TRBV19,TRBD1,TGTGCCAGTTGGGGACAGGAAAGCAATCAGCCCCAGCATTTT,CASWGQESNQPQHF
TRBJ2-7,.,TRBV9,TRBD1,TGTGCCAGCAGCCCCGCGACAGGGGGCCGTTACGAGCAGTACTTC,CASSPATGGRYEQYF
TRBJ1-2,few,TRBV30,TRBD1,TGTGCCTGGACAACAGGGGCGTGGGGCTACACCTTC,CAWTTGAWGYTF
TRBJ2-3,.,TRBV7-9,TRBD1,TGTGCCAGCAGCTCGGGACAGGGTTTTTCAGATACGCAGTATTTT,CASSSGQGFSDTQYF